The 20 T cell receptor beta chains given below trace back to one sample, sequenced in a study of CD8 T cells in ankylosing spondylitis. TCRdb reprocessed the 5' RACE reads via MiXCR and lists one record per CDR3 protein. The table records roughly 42,000 distinct CDR3 sequences, approximately 2.6% of them present only once. Material: blood, either unsorted or a sorted T cell fraction (not recorded which). Receptors were obtained from a male donor with ankylosing spondylitis or in good health (not recorded which).

The rearrangement links TRBV9 to TRBJ2-1, with 7 bases lining up with TRBD2. CDR1 and CDR2 from the germline V gene are SGDLS and YYNGEE. V lost 0 bases, J lost 7 bases, and 7 bases stayed unmatched. The CDR3 spans 15 residues. The CDR3, as DNA: TGTGCCAGCAGCGTAGCGGCGGGGGTGGGGAATGAGCAGTTCTTC. Translating gives CASSVAAGVGNEQFF.

This clonotype was counted ten times or more. V and J are TRBV9 and TRBJ2-4; 10 bases line up with TRBD2. The CDR3 is 15 residues long. CDR1 is SGDLS and CDR2 is YYNGEE in the germline V gene. With 1 base clipped from V and 5 bases from J, the junction kept 3 bases outside the gene matches. CDR3 nucleotide sequence: TGTGCCAGCAGCGTATTTGGACTAGCGGAAAACATTCAGTACTTC. Translation gives CASSVFGLAENIQYF. Together with reference TRBV9 and TRBJ2-4, the CDR3 gives the full variable domain: DSGVTQTPKHLITATGQRVTLRCSPRSGDLSVYWYQQSLDQGLQFLIQYYNGEERAKGNILERFSAQQFPDLHSELNLSSLELGDSALYFCASSVFGLAENIQYFGAGTRLSVL.

This clonotype has at least ten counts. J is TRBJ2-5 and V is TRBV9, with 8 bases that match TRBD2. The CDR3 covers 15 residues. Trimming removed 0 bases from V and 4 bases from J; junction bases left unmatched: 5. CDR1 and CDR2 (germline): SGDLS, YYNGEE. Here the CDR3 reads CASSVVFGRGETQYF. The CDR3, as DNA: TGTGCCAGCAGCGTAGTCTTCGGGAGGGGAGAGACCCAGTACTTC.

This clonotype occurred many times. The chain uses TRBV9 and TRBJ2-7; 9 bases agree with TRBD2. The CDR3 has 15 amino acids. V shed 3 bases, J shed 3 bases, and the junction held 7 bases outside the gene matches. CDR1 and CDR2 from the germline V gene are SGDLS and YYNGEE. The CDR3 coding sequence is TGTGCCAGCAGCGCATCCGGGACTAGCTTCTACGAGCAGTACTTC. As protein: CASSASGTSFYEQYF.

This clonotype was seen many times. The chain is built from TRBV9 and TRBJ2-7, with 14 bases lining up with TRBD2. Germline V CDR1 and CDR2: SGDLS, YYNGEE. CDR3 size: 17 residues. J gave up 5 bases and V 0 bases, and 7 bases lay outside the gene matches. The CDR3 loop reads CASSVGGTSGSMNEQYF. DNA for the CDR3: TGTGCCAGCAGCGTAGGCGGGACTAGCGGGAGTATGAACGAGCAGTACTTC.

There are many counts of this clonotype. The chain couples TRBV9 to TRBJ2-2, with 8 nucleotides matching TRBD2. Germline CDR1 reads SGDLS; CDR2 reads YYNGEE. This CDR3 contains 16 residues. Germline trimming cut 4 bases from V and 5 bases from J; bases unmatched to any gene: 10. The CDR3 DNA reads as TGTGCCAGCAGCATTACCGGGACTAGTGGTACCGGGGAGCTGTTTTTT. This codes for CASSITGTSGTGELFF.

This clonotype was counted many times. This chain connects TRBV9 to TRBJ1-5; the D is unclear. This CDR3 has 14 residues. V was pared by 0 bases and J by 9 bases, with 13 bases between. Germline values: CDR1 SGDLS, CDR2 YYNGEE. CDR3 residues: CASSVEAGPGPQHF. CDR3 sequence (DNA): TGTGCCAGCAGCGTAGAGGCGGGTCCAGGGCCCCAGCATTTT. The full variable domain, in which reference TRBV9 and TRBJ1-5 provide the parts outside the CDR3, is DSGVTQTPKHLITATGQRVTLRCSPRSGDLSVYWYQQSLDQGLQFLIQYYNGEERAKGNILERFSAQQFPDLHSELNLSSLELGDSALYFCASSVEAGPGPQHFGDGTRLSIL.

There are many counts of this clonotype. The chain joins TRBV9 to TRBJ2-5; D is possibly TRBD1 or TRBD2 (5 bases each). The CDR3 has 14 amino acids. V lost 2 bases, J lost 5 bases, and 13 bases lay in between. Looked up from germline, CDR1 is SGDLS and CDR2 is YYNGEE. The CDR3 loop is CASSVGPRGETQYF. DNA for the CDR3: TGTGCCAGCAGCGTGGGACCCCGAGGGGAGACCCAGTACTTC.

The V call is TRBV9, the J call TRBJ2-7, with 9 bases matching TRBD2. Losses at the gene ends were 0 bases for V and 3 bases for J; bases not matched to a gene: 13. CDR1 and CDR2 from the germline V gene are SGDLS and YYNGEE. The CDR3 totals 18 residues. CDR3 DNA sequence: TGTGCCAGCAGCGTAGGCGCGGGAGGGAGCTTTTGGAACTACGAGCAGTACTTC. Protein sequence: CASSVGAGGSFWNYEQYF.

Many counts were recorded for this clonotype. V and J are TRBV9 and TRBJ2-5; D is unclear. Trimming removed 0 bases at V and 5 bases at J, with 11 bases between. The germline CDR1 and CDR2 sequences are SGDLS and YYNGEE. The CDR3 consists of 14 residues. The CDR3 loop reads CASSVEWNRETQYF. In nucleotides, the CDR3 is TGTGCCAGCAGCGTAGAGTGGAACCGGGAGACCCAGTACTTC.

This clonotype was picked up many times. The chain is built from TRBV9 and TRBJ2-7; D remains unclear. V was pared by 3 bases and J by 0 bases, with 7 bases between. There are 13 residues in the CDR3. CDR1 and CDR2 from the germline V gene are SGDLS and YYNGEE. CDR3 sequence reads: CASSGHVSYEQYF. DNA for the CDR3: TGTGCCAGCAGCGGCCACGTCTCCTACGAGCAGTACTTC.

This clonotype was counted many times. The chain uses TRBV9 and TRBJ2-7, with D perhaps matching TRBD1 (5 bases). Germline V gene data show CDR1 as SGDLS and CDR2 as YYNGEE. With 6 bases removed from V and 3 bases from J, the gap between germline ends came to 19 bases. CDR3 length: 15 amino acids. DNA of the CDR3: TGTGCCAGCAACCGTAGTCCAGGGCCCATCTACGAGCAGTACTTC. Translating gives CASNRSPGPIYEQYF.

This clonotype was seen ten or more times. V is TRBV9 and J is TRBJ1-6; no clear D. The CDR3 has 15 residues. CDR1 and CDR2 from the germline V gene are SGDLS and YYNGEE. Trimming took 0 bases from V and 7 from J, leaving 11 bases between them. Here the CDR3 DNA reads TGTGCCAGCAGCGTAGGCGTAGGGCCAAATTCACCCCTCCACTTT. Protein: CASSVGVGPNSPLHF.

This clonotype was detected many times. V is TRBV9 and J is TRBJ2-3, with TRBD2 identical over 9 bases. Germline V gene lookup returns CDR1 SGDLS and CDR2 YYNGEE. This CDR3 spans 15 amino acids. V lost 2 bases and J lost 3; bases outside the gene matches: 4. The DNA for the CDR3 is TGTGCCAGCAGCGTTAGCGGGAGACGGACAGATACGCAGTATTTT. It translates to CASSVSGRRTDTQYF.

The sample holds many counts of this clonotype. The rearrangement joins TRBV9 to TRBJ1-5, with 9 bases fitting TRBD1. Germline CDR1 is SGDLS and CDR2 is YYNGEE. The V and J ends lost 3 bases and 5 bases, in that order; junction bases with no gene match: 6. The CDR3 loop spans 15 amino acids. In DNA, the CDR3 is TGTGCCAGCAGCGCAGGGACAGGGTTAGATCAGCCCCAGCATTTT. This sequence encodes CASSAGTGLDQPQHF.

This clonotype was seen at least ten times. V gene TRBV9 combines with J gene TRBJ2-5; D perhaps matches TRBD2 (6 bases). The length of the CDR3 is 14 residues. With 4 bases removed from V and 4 bases from J, the gap between germline ends came to 14 bases. CDR1 is SGDLS, CDR2 YYNGEE, per germline. In DNA form, the CDR3 reads TGTGCCAGCAGCCCTAGAGACGGGAGAGAGACCCAGTACTTC. Translated, it gives CASSPRDGRETQYF. Combining the CDR3 with reference TRBV9 and TRBJ2-5 gives the whole variable domain DSGVTQTPKHLITATGQRVTLRCSPRSGDLSVYWYQQSLDQGLQFLIQYYNGEERAKGNILERFSAQQFPDLHSELNLSSLELGDSALYFCASSPRDGRETQYFGPGTRLLVL.

The sample holds many counts of this clonotype. The chain has TRBV9 and TRBJ2-7; D is undetermined. The V end lost 0 bases, the J end lost 1 base, and 8 bases lay between the germline ends. This CDR3 is 14 amino acids long. Germline CDR1 SGDLS, CDR2 YYNGEE. The CDR3 DNA reads TGTGCCAGCAGCGTAGGGGCGGTTTCCTACGAGCAGTACTTC. Amino acid sequence: CASSVGAVSYEQYF.

This clonotype has ten or more counts. This rearrangement joins TRBV9 to TRBJ1-4; D uncertain. Germline V gene data show CDR1 as SGDLS and CDR2 as YYNGEE. The CDR3 is 15 amino acids. Trimming removed 0 bases from V and 6 bases from J, with 12 bases in between. CDR3 sequence: CASSVASGKDEKLFF. In DNA, the CDR3 is TGTGCCAGCAGCGTAGCTTCCGGGAAAGATGAAAAACTGTTTTTT.

This clonotype was counted at least ten times. The chain links TRBV9 to TRBJ2-7; 11 bases match TRBD2. Germline loops: CDR1 SGDLS, CDR2 YYNGEE. After removal of 3 bases from V and 1 base from J, the junction contained 0 bases not matched to a gene. This CDR3 has 14 residues. The CDR3 loop is CASSGTSGSYEQYF. The CDR3 coding sequence is TGTGCCAGCAGCGGGACTAGCGGGTCCTACGAGCAGTACTTC.

In its sample, this clonotype was seen many times. The chain uses TRBV9 and TRBJ2-4; the match to TRBD2 covers 8 bases. Germline loops: CDR1 SGDLS, CDR2 YYNGEE. Trimming took 0 bases from V and 11 from J; bases not matched to a gene: 7. CDR3 length: 14 residues. The CDR3 coding sequence is TGTGCCAGCAGCGTAGATGGGACTAGTTCTTTTCAGTACTTC. Protein sequence: CASSVDGTSSFQYF.